Shown below are 27 T cell receptor beta chains from a single sample sequenced in a study of T-cell memory formation after mild COVID-19. MiXCR was run by TCRdb on the 5' RACE reads, yielding one entry per CDR3 protein. This table has under 300,000 distinct CDR3 sequences, around 15% appearing once. The sample was PBMCs or a T cell subset sorted from them (not recorded which). Receptors were obtained from a man aged 18 to 30 who had mild COVID-19 (a few samples of this study predate the infection). Cell type and time point are not known.

This clonotype was counted a few times. The junction departs from the called germline gene at one end, perhaps through a read error. V and J are TRBV3-1 and TRBJ2-7; weak D call: TRBD2 (6 bases). The V gene's germline CDR1 is LGHDT and CDR2 YNNKEL (reference sequence). The CDR3 totals 12 residues. The CDR3 protein is CASSQGGAGTDF. CDR3 sequence (DNA): TGTGCCAGCAGCCAAGGCGGGGCGGGTACAGACTTC.

This clonotype was seen ten or more times. The chain recombines TRBV7-6 with TRBJ1-1; D not resolved. The V gene's germline CDR1 is SGHVS and CDR2 FNYEAQ. CDR3 length: 13 residues. V was trimmed by 8 bases and J by 1 base, leaving 11 bases between them. The chain's CDR3 is CASLGASNTEAFF. The CDR3 DNA is TGTGCCAGCCTCGGCGCCTCGAACACTGAAGCTTTCTTT. The whole variable domain, remainder taken from reference TRBV7-6 and TRBJ1-1, is GAGVSQSPRYKVTKRGQDVALRCDPISGHVSLYWYRQALGQGPEFLTYFNYEAQQDKSGLPNDRFSAERPEGSISTLTIQRTEQRDSAMYRCASLGASNTEAFFGQGTRLTVV.

The rearrangement links TRBV7-2 to TRBJ2-5, with D uncertain. Germline loops: CDR1 SGHTA, CDR2 FQGNSA. The CDR3 runs 13 residues. V lost 7 bases to trimming and J lost 1 base, with 10 bases between them. The CDR3 DNA follows: TGTGCCAGCAAGCCCGGAGTCCAAGAGACCCAGTACTTC. Its translation: CASKPGVQETQYF.

J is TRBJ2-3 and V is TRBV6-5; 11 bases match TRBD2. CDR1 is MNHEY, CDR2 SVGAGI, per germline. V shed 2 bases, J shed 2 bases, and the junction held 12 bases outside the gene matches. This CDR3 spans 19 amino acids. CDR3 in amino acids: CASSYAGTSGRPTTDTQYF. The CDR3, as DNA: TGTGCCAGCAGTTACGCCGGGACTAGCGGCCGCCCTACCACAGATACGCAGTATTTT.

This clonotype has only a few counts. The chain combines TRBV5-1 with TRBJ2-4; 8 bases are shared with TRBD1. CDR1 and CDR2 (germline): SGHRS, YFSETQ. CDR3 length equals 15 residues. Trimming at V came to 3 bases and at J to 7 bases, leaving 9 bases not matched to a gene. The CDR3 nucleotides are TGCGCCAGCAGCTCAGGACAGGGCGGGACTAACATTCAGTACTTC. This encodes CASSSGQGGTNIQYF.

The chain recombines TRBV7-3 with TRBJ2-2; TRBD2 aligns across 11 bases. The V gene end was trimmed by 1 base and the J gene end by 3 bases; junction bases not matched to a gene: 1. CDR1 and CDR2 (germline): SGHTA, FQGTGA. The CDR3 length is 16 residues. CDR3 protein: CASSLMGLADTGELFF. CDR3 DNA: TGTGCCAGCAGCTTAATGGGACTAGCGGACACCGGGGAGCTGTTTTTT.

This sequence joins TRBV4-3 and TRBJ1-2, with D possibly being TRBD1 (6 bases). V was clipped by 4 bases and J by 2 bases, with 11 bases between them. The V gene's germline CDR1 is LGHNA and CDR2 YSLEER. The length of the CDR3 is 14 residues. DNA for the CDR3: TGCGCCAGCAGCCGATTGGGACAAAACTATGGCTACACCTTC. It codes for CASSRLGQNYGYTF.

This clonotype was observed a handful of times. The gene calls are TRBV6-2 or TRBV6-3 and TRBJ1-1; D call uncertain. This CDR3 contains 16 residues. V shed 7 bases and J shed 1 base, with 19 bases lying between them. Germline CDR1 and CDR2: MNHEY and SVGEGT. This chain's CDR3 is CASTARKRYTNTEAFF. In DNA, the CDR3 is TGTGCCAGCACCGCAAGGAAAAGGTACACGAACACTGAAGCTTTCTTT.

The chain is built from TRBV6-2 or TRBV6-3 and TRBJ2-7; D gene ambiguous. From germline, CDR1 is MNHEY and CDR2 SVGEGT. With 5 bases removed from V and 3 bases from J, the gap between germline ends came to 11 bases. CDR3 length equals 13 residues. This CDR3 reads CASSPLNYYEQYF. The CDR3 region has the DNA TGTGCCAGCAGTCCCCTGAATTACTACGAGCAGTACTTC.

The gene calls are TRBV4-2 and TRBJ1-5; possible D gene TRBD1, 5 bases. Per the germline V gene, CDR1 is LGHNA and CDR2 is YNFKEQ. V was pared by 0 bases and J by 4 bases, with 7 bases between. The CDR3 is 14 residues long. CDR3 in DNA: TGTGCCAGCAGCCAAGACAGGGTGAATCAGCCCCAGCATTTT. Translation: CASSQDRVNQPQHF.

The chain joins TRBV7-3 to TRBJ2-2; D is ambiguous. The V gene lost 5 bases and the J gene lost 5 bases, with 9 bases spanning the gap. The CDR3 has 13 amino acids. Germline assignment: CDR1 SGHTA and CDR2 FQGTGA. This CDR3 is CASSPLMTGELFF. CDR3 DNA: TGTGCCAGCAGCCCGCTTATGACCGGGGAGCTGTTTTTT.

This clonotype was seen more than once but under ten times. The CDR3 DNA reads as TGTGCCAGCAGCGTGGAGCCCAATGGGGTCACTGAAGCTTTCTTT. Amino acid sequence: CASSVEPNGVTEAFF. The J gene is TRBJ1-1, the V gene TRBV9; D uncertain. Germline V gives CDR1 SGDLS, CDR2 YYNGEE. V was shortened by 2 bases and J by 4 bases, with 15 bases between the two germline ends. The CDR3 totals 15 residues.

This clonotype was detected a few times. The chain employs TRBV25-1 and TRBJ1-2; no reliable D call. From germline, CDR1 is MGHDK and CDR2 SYGVNS. Trimming took off 6 bases at V and 6 bases at J, with 11 bases between the two ends. This CDR3 contains 12 residues. CDR3 coding DNA: TGTGCCAGCAGGAGTTATTGGGATGGCTACACCTTC. Protein product: CASRSYWDGYTF.

This chain links TRBV5-5 with TRBJ2-3, with 13 bases that match TRBD2. J was trimmed by 3 bases and V by 7 bases; bases with no gene match: 11. This CDR3 has 17 amino acids. Germline V CDR1 and CDR2: SGHKS, YYEKEE (reference sequence). The DNA for the CDR3 is TGTGCCAGCTCGGGACTAGCGGGGCCGACCCTTACAGATACGCAGTATTTT. Its translation is CASSGLAGPTLTDTQYF.

This clonotype showed up just a few times. The J gene is TRBJ2-7, the V gene TRBV2; unclear D gene. The CDR3 consists of 12 residues. V was trimmed by 8 bases and J by 5 bases, leaving 13 bases between them. Looked up from germline, CDR1 is SNHLY and CDR2 is FYNNEI. The CDR3 loop reads CASFAVANEQYV. CDR3 DNA: TGTGCCAGCTTTGCCGTGGCCAACGAGCAGTACGTC.

This rearrangement joins TRBV20-1 to TRBJ1-3, with a tentative D call TRBD1 (6 bases). The CDR3 has 14 amino acids. Germline V gives CDR1 DFQATT, CDR2 SNEGSKA (reference sequence). V was trimmed by 1 base and J by 2 bases, leaving 9 bases between them. The CDR3 region has the DNA TGCAGTGCTAGAGGACCAGGGGCTGGAAACACCATATATTTT. This sequence encodes CSARGPGAGNTIYF.

The V and J genes are TRBV20-1 and TRBJ1-4; possible D gene TRBD1, 5 bases. V gave up 6 bases and J gave up 2 bases, with 13 bases separating them. The CDR3 spans 14 residues. Per germline, CDR1 DFQATT and CDR2 SNEGSKA (reference sequence). The CDR3 nucleotides are TGCAGTGCCCGCAAGAGGGGTACTAATGAAAAACTGTTTTTT. Protein sequence: CSARKRGTNEKLFF.

This clonotype was observed a handful of times. The rearrangement joins TRBV7-2 to TRBJ1-1; perhaps TRBD1 as D (5 bases). V lost 5 bases to trimming and J lost 4 bases, with 14 bases between them. The germline gives CDR1 SGHTA, CDR2 FQGNSA. This CDR3 spans 14 amino acids. CDR3 loop: CASSPRVRGTEAFF. CDR3 nucleotide sequence: TGTGCCAGCAGCCCCCGAGTTAGGGGCACTGAAGCTTTCTTT. Based on the CDR3 plus reference TRBV7-2 and TRBJ1-1, the full variable domain is GAGVSQSPSNKVTEKGKDVELRCDPISGHTALYWYRQSLGQGLEFLIYFQGNSAPDKSGLPSDRFSAERTGGSVSTLTIQRTQQEDSAVYLCASSPRVRGTEAFFGQGTRLTVV.

The rearrangement joins TRBV6-5 to TRBJ1-6; no reliable D call. The germline V gene encodes CDR1 MNHEY and CDR2 SVGAGI. Trimming stripped 4 bases from V and 7 bases from J, with 11 bases between. The CDR3 is 14 amino acids. CDR3 DNA sequence: TGTGCCAGCAGTTCAGAGATGGGGAATTCACCCCTCCACTTT. Its protein is CASSSEMGNSPLHF.

This clonotype has only a few counts. This chain joins TRBV30 and TRBJ2-1; the match to TRBD1 covers 8 bases. V shed 1 base, J shed 2 bases, and the junction held 1 base outside the gene matches. The germline V gene encodes CDR1 GTSNPN and CDR2 SVGIG (reference sequence). The CDR3 contains 14 residues. The CDR3 is CAWSEGQAYNEQFF. In nucleotides, the CDR3 is TGTGCCTGGAGTGAGGGACAGGCCTACAATGAGCAGTTCTTC.

This clonotype was seen many times. This chain uses TRBV5-1 with TRBJ2-7, with D unclear. V was cut by 0 bases and J by 3 bases, with 4 bases left in between. The CDR3 consists of 12 residues. Germline CDR1 SGHRS, CDR2 YFSETQ. CDR3 residues: CASSLGYYEQYF. The CDR3 DNA is TGCGCCAGCAGCTTGGGGTACTACGAGCAGTACTTC.

This clonotype turned up a few times. This rearrangement joins TRBV4-1 to TRBJ1-4; possibly TRBD1 for D (5 bases). Between the trimmed V and J ends, which lost 0 bases and 3 bases, there was a span of 8 bases. CDR1 is MGHRA and CDR2 is YSYEKL in the germline V gene. The CDR3 covers 15 residues. The CDR3 nucleotides read TGCGCCAGCAGCCAAGACCCGGGGCCTAATGAAAAACTGTTTTTT. Translating it yields CASSQDPGPNEKLFF.

This clonotype has just a few counts. J is TRBJ2-7 and V is TRBV29-1, with D unclear. Trimming took off 4 bases at V and 2 bases at J, with 15 bases between the two ends. The CDR3 has 14 residues. Per germline, CDR1 SQVTM and CDR2 ANQGSEA. The CDR3: CSVAKGASTYEQYF. Written as DNA, the CDR3 is TGCAGCGTTGCGAAGGGCGCGTCGACCTACGAGCAGTACTTC.

This clonotype was recorded a few times. The genes are TRBV7-6 and TRBJ2-7; no clear D gene. V shed 0 bases and J shed 3 bases, with 12 bases lying between them. Germline V gene sequence: CDR1 SGHVS, CDR2 FNYEAQ. This CDR3 is 15 amino acids long. The CDR3 sequence is CASSLAGISFYEQYF. Here the CDR3 DNA reads TGTGCCAGCAGCTTAGCGGGGATATCTTTCTACGAGCAGTACTTC.

The genes are TRBV4-3 and TRBJ1-5; 7 bases align to TRBD1. Trimming at V came to 0 bases and at J to 4 bases, leaving 6 bases not matched to a gene. Germline V gives CDR1 LGHNA, CDR2 YSLEER. This CDR3 has 16 residues. DNA of the CDR3: TGCGCCAGCAGCCAAGATTCGCCAGGGGGTAATCAGCCCCAGCATTTT. Translated, it gives CASSQDSPGGNQPQHF.

This clonotype was picked up one time. The rearrangement joins TRBV28 to TRBJ1-2; D perhaps matches TRBD1 (5 bases). Per the germline V gene, CDR1 is MDHEN and CDR2 is SYDVKM. V was pared by 7 bases and J by 3 bases, with 15 bases between. The CDR3 extends over 14 amino acids. The CDR3 DNA follows: TGTGCCAGCACCCCTGGAACAGGCTACTATGGCTACACCTTC. Its translation is CASTPGTGYYGYTF.

In this sample, this clonotype turned up a few times. The chain couples TRBV18 to TRBJ1-5; D might be TRBD1 (6 bases). The germline CDR1 and CDR2 sequences are KGHSH and LQKENI. Deletions cut 3 bases from V and 0 bases from J, with 12 bases between. The CDR3 is made up of 16 amino acids. The CDR3 protein is CASSPGGQASNQPQHF. CDR3 sequence (DNA): TGTGCCAGCTCACCGGGGGGCCAGGCTAGCAATCAGCCCCAGCATTTT.